The TCR beta chain described here comes from a study of control samples from healthy donors and cancer patients. V lost 1 base to trimming and J lost 3 bases, with 10 bases between them. The germline gives CDR1 SGHVS, CDR2 FQNEAQ. This CDR3 has 15 residues. The data were produced by immunoSEQ multiplex PCR, yet TCRdb's version contains in-frame clones alone and is incomplete. The table has around 90,000 clones, approximately 89% seen once. The chain joins TRBV7-8 to TRBJ1-3, with D perhaps matching TRBD1 (6 bases). Sequencing was carried out using blood. This TCR was sampled from a man aged 25 to 45 in good health. This chain's CDR3 is CASSLGGGGGNTIYF. CDR3 DNA: TGTGCCAGCAGCTTAGGGGGGGGCGGTGGAAACACCATATATTTT.